Listed below are T cell receptor beta chains from one sample, sequenced in a study of cytomegalovirus exposure and HLA in healthy donors. Clones were sequenced by immunoSEQ multiplex PCR, and TCRdb holds only the in-frame ones, with some missing. The sample includes 95,000 to 150,000 clones, roughly 71% seen only once; the top ten take 4.2%. Sequenced: PBMCs. Source of these receptors: a woman aged 45-65 years in good health and CMV-seropositive. Both conserved end residues are part of each CDR3. Each record gives: D gene, clone size, J gene, V gene, CDR3 DNA, CDR3 protein. D genes are given only for firm matches. Expanded clones get a size class; other rows say once, few or many, or leave the size out.

D gene: NA; clone size: NA; J gene: TRBJ1-2; V gene: TRBV27; CDR3 DNA: TGTGCCAGCAGTTTATCATCGACAGTCGTCTATGGCTACACCTTC; CDR3 protein: CASSLSSTVVYGYTF
D gene: TRBD1; clone size: NA; J gene: TRBJ1-6; V gene: TRBV7-9; CDR3 DNA: TGTGCCAGCAGCGTCAACCGGGACAGTGGATCACCCCTCCACTTT; CDR3 protein: CASSVNRDSGSPLHF
D gene: TRBD1; clone size: NA; J gene: TRBJ1-2; V gene: TRBV5-4; CDR3 DNA: TGTGCCAGCAGCCACGACAGGGGCTATGGCTACACCTTC; CDR3 protein: CASSHDRGYGYTF
D gene: NA; clone size: NA; J gene: TRBJ2-7; V gene: TRBV10-3; CDR3 DNA: TGTGCCATCAGTGAGTCCGTCCAGGGTGTCCGCTCCTACGAGCAGTACTTC; CDR3 protein: CAISESVQGVRSYEQYF
D gene: NA; clone size: NA; J gene: TRBJ1-1; V gene: TRBV7-3; CDR3 DNA: TGTGCCAGCAGCAACGCAGGATACACTGAAGCTTTCTTT; CDR3 protein: CASSNAGYTEAFF
D gene: NA; clone size: few; J gene: TRBJ1-2; V gene: TRBV6-5; CDR3 DNA: TGTGCCAGCATCCCCCATCCTACTCCTAACTATGGCTACACCTTC; CDR3 protein: CASIPHPTPNYGYTF
D gene: NA; clone size: NA; J gene: TRBJ1-6; V gene: TRBV6-9; CDR3 DNA: TGTGCCAGCATAACATACTCCTATAATTCACCCCTCCACTTT; CDR3 protein: CASITYSYNSPLHF
D gene: NA; clone size: NA; J gene: TRBJ2-3; V gene: TRBV5-1; CDR3 DNA: TGCGCCAGCAGCTTCAGGTCAGCTAGCACAGATACGCAGTATTTT; CDR3 protein: CASSFRSASTDTQYF
D gene: TRBD2; clone size: NA; J gene: TRBJ2-1; V gene: TRBV29-1; CDR3 DNA: TGCAGCGTCGCGGGGGGCTCCTACAATGAGCAGTTCTTC; CDR3 protein: CSVAGGSYNEQFF
D gene: TRBD2; clone size: NA; J gene: TRBJ2-7; V gene: TRBV15; CDR3 DNA: TGTGCCACCAGCAGATTAGCGGGGGCTTCCTACGAGCAGTACTTC; CDR3 protein: CATSRLAGASYEQYF
D gene: TRBD1; clone size: few; J gene: TRBJ1-2; V gene: TRBV5-6; CDR3 DNA: TGTGCCAGCAGCTTGGCCGGGACAGAGATTATCATTAACTATGGCTACACCTTC; CDR3 protein: CASSLAGTEIIINYGYTF
D gene: NA; clone size: NA; J gene: TRBJ2-2; V gene: TRBV27; CDR3 DNA: TGTGCCAGCAGTTTATGGCAAGCGAACACCGGGGAGCTGTTTTTT; CDR3 protein: CASSLWQANTGELFF
D gene: NA; clone size: NA; J gene: TRBJ2-2; V gene: TRBV11-3; CDR3 DNA: TGTGCCAGCAGCGTACAGGGTGTGACCGGGGAGCTGTTTTTT; CDR3 protein: CASSVQGVTGELFF
D gene: TRBD1; clone size: NA; J gene: TRBJ1-1; V gene: TRBV2; CDR3 DNA: TGTGCCAGCACCGGACAGGGGTTCACTGAAGCTTTCTTT; CDR3 protein: CASTGQGFTEAFF
D gene: TRBD1; clone size: NA; J gene: TRBJ1-3; V gene: TRBV4-1; CDR3 DNA: TGCGCCAGCAGCCAGAACGACAGGGGTGGAAACACCATATATTTT; CDR3 protein: CASSQNDRGGNTIYF
D gene: TRBD2; clone size: NA; J gene: TRBJ2-1; V gene: TRBV7-2; CDR3 DNA: TGTGCCAGCAGCGCAAGACTAGCATATGAGCAGTTCTTC; CDR3 protein: CASSARLAYEQFF
D gene: TRBD1; clone size: NA; J gene: TRBJ2-1; V gene: TRBV9; CDR3 DNA: TGTGCCAGCAGCGTAGAGGGGGCAAACAATGAGCAGTTCTTC; CDR3 protein: CASSVEGANNEQFF
D gene: TRBD1; clone size: NA; J gene: TRBJ2-5; V gene: TRBV28; CDR3 DNA: TGTGCCAGCAGTCAACAGGGGGCGCGGGAGACCCAGTACTTC; CDR3 protein: CASSQQGARETQYF
D gene: NA; clone size: NA; J gene: TRBJ2-3; V gene: TRBV6-1; CDR3 DNA: TGTGCCAGCAGCGGAAACGGGATTAGCACAGATACGCAGTATTTT; CDR3 protein: CASSGNGISTDTQYF
D gene: NA; clone size: NA; J gene: TRBJ2-7; V gene: TRBV5-1; CDR3 DNA: TGCGCCAGCAGCTTCAAGAACGAGCAGTACTTC; CDR3 protein: CASSFKNEQYF
D gene: NA; clone size: NA; J gene: TRBJ2-5; V gene: TRBV4-2; CDR3 DNA: TGTGCCAGCAGCCACGGAGGAGGAGAACACGGCCAAGAGACCCAGTACTTC; CDR3 protein: CASSHGGGEHGQETQYF
D gene: NA; clone size: once; J gene: TRBJ1-5; V gene: TRBV30; CDR3 DNA: TGTGCCTGGAAGACAGGCGTCGGTCAGCCCCAGCATTTT; CDR3 protein: CAWKTGVGQPQHF